Below, 18 T cell receptor beta chains from the same sample are listed, as sequenced in a study of OX40 agonist ivuxolimab in advanced cancers. Sequencing used immunoSEQ multiplex PCR; TCRdb keeps in-frame clones, though not all of them. Of tens of thousands of clones listed, approximately 89% are singletons. The material was CD4+ or CD8+ T cells sorted from blood, obtained in a trial of the OX40 agonist ivuxolimab. All receptors derive from an adult with an advanced solid tumor such as melanoma, head and neck, liver or kidney cancer.

V usage is TRBV4-1 and J usage is TRBJ2-5, with a weak D call TRBD2 (6 bases). The V gene's germline CDR1 is MGHRA and CDR2 YSYEKL. V lost 4 bases, J lost 5 bases, and 20 bases lay in between. The CDR3 is 16 amino acids. The CDR3 DNA is TGCGCCAGCAGCCTCGGTAGCGGACGTCGTGTGGAGACCCAGTACTTC. Its translation is CASSLGSGRRVETQYF.

The CDR3: CASTNPGAHGYTF. CDR3 DNA sequence: TGTGCCAGCACCAACCCAGGGGCGCATGGCTACACCTTC. The chain combines TRBV25-1 with TRBJ1-2; a possible D gene is TRBD1 (6 bases). Germline V gene data show CDR1 as MGHDK and CDR2 as SYGVNS. The V end was cut by 7 bases, the J end by 6 bases, with 15 bases between. CDR3 size: 13 residues.

The chain employs TRBV7-2 and TRBJ2-2; the match to TRBD1 covers 7 bases. Germline V gene lookup returns CDR1 SGHTA and CDR2 FQGNSA. With 2 bases clipped from V and 4 bases from J, the junction kept 7 bases outside the gene matches. This CDR3 comprises 16 residues. The CDR3 DNA follows: TGTGCCAGCAGCTTATCAGGGGGATTGGTCACCGGGGAGCTGTTTTTT. Its translation: CASSLSGGLVTGELFF.

V and J are TRBV5-1 and TRBJ2-1; D remains ambiguous. Germline lookup yields CDR1 SGHRS and CDR2 YFSETQ. Deletions cut 7 bases from V and 0 bases from J, with 11 bases between. The CDR3 is 14 residues long. The CDR3 DNA sequence: TGCGCCAGCGCTGACGGTAGCTCCTACAATGAGCAGTTCTTC. It is translated as CASADGSSYNEQFF. Full variable domain (missing parts from reference TRBV5-1 and TRBJ2-1): KAGVTQTPRYLIKTRGQQVTLSCSPISGHRSVSWYQQTPGQGLQFLFEYFSETQRNKGNFPGRFSGRQFSNSRSEMNVSTLELGDSALYLCASADGSSYNEQFFGPGTRLTVL.

The chain has TRBV18 and TRBJ2-7; D ambiguous. This CDR3 has 13 amino acids. The germline V and J ends were trimmed by 3 bases and 2 bases, with 8 bases remaining between them. Looked up from germline, CDR1 is KGHSH and CDR2 is LQKENI. The CDR3 spells CASSPPLPYEQYF. The CDR3 DNA reads as TGTGCCAGCTCACCTCCGTTGCCCTACGAGCAGTACTTC.

The chain joins TRBV7-9 to TRBJ1-4; 7 bases line up with TRBD1. J lost 7 bases, V lost 1 base, and 3 bases had no gene match. This CDR3 contains 14 residues. CDR1 SEHNR and CDR2 FQNEAQ come from the germline V gene (reference sequence). The CDR3 nucleotides read TGTGCCAGCAGCTTAGGAGGGGGCAGTGAAAAACTGTTTTTT. It yields the protein CASSLGGGSEKLFF.

The count of this clone is one. The rearrangement uses TRBV30 and TRBJ2-3; D might be TRBD1 or TRBD2, each matching 5 bases. V lost 3 bases and J 5 bases, leaving 9 bases between the germline ends. Germline-derived CDR1 and CDR2 are GTSNPN and SVGIG (reference sequence). The CDR3 runs 12 residues. Here the CDR3 reads CAWRGVGDTQYF. The CDR3 DNA sequence: TGTGCCTGGAGGGGGGTGGGAGATACGCAGTATTTT.

CDR3: CASSRGLAGDTGELFF. The CDR3 DNA reads as TGTGCCAGCTCACGAGGGCTAGCGGGAGACACCGGGGAGCTGTTTTTT. The V gene is TRBV18, the J gene TRBJ2-2; TRBD2 matches 10 bases. CDR3 length: 16 residues. Germline CDR1 reads KGHSH; CDR2 reads LQKENI. Unmatched junction bases numbered 5, after V lost 4 bases and J lost 3 bases.

The V and J genes are TRBV19 and TRBJ2-3; D might be TRBD2 (5 bases). The CDR3 spans 18 residues. Germline CDR1 and CDR2: LNHDA and SQIVND (reference sequence). Trimming removed 0 bases from V and 0 bases from J, with 16 bases in between. For the CDR3, the DNA is TGTGCCAGTAGTATAGATGTCCCCCGGGGTACTAGCACAGATACGCAGTATTTT. This translates into CASSIDVPRGTSTDTQYF.

Turning to this clone: Compared with germline, one end of the junction differs, possibly owing to a read error. The V and J genes are TRBV20-1 and TRBJ1-2; D gene unclear. CDR1 is DFQATT and CDR2 is SNEGSKA in the germline V gene (reference sequence). CDR3 size: 8 residues. The CDR3 nucleotides are TGCAGTGCAGCCCCGGGCCACTTC. Amino acid sequence: CSAAPGHF.

The chain uses TRBV7-9 and TRBJ2-3; 11 bases agree with TRBD1. Germline V gene sequence: CDR1 SEHNR, CDR2 FQNEAQ (reference sequence). This CDR3 comprises 16 residues. V lost 5 bases and J lost 0; bases outside the gene matches: 4. The CDR3 reads CASSPGTGGSTDTQYF. The CDR3 bases are TGTGCCAGCAGCCCCGGGACAGGGGGGAGCACAGATACGCAGTATTTT.

This clone was detected once. The CDR3 spells CASSLTRGPGTDTQYF. The CDR3 region has the DNA TGTGCCAGCAGCTTAACGCGAGGGCCGGGCACAGATACGCAGTATTTT. J is TRBJ2-3 and V is TRBV7-3; D is perhaps TRBD2 (5 bases). The germline V gene has CDR1 SGHTA and CDR2 FQGTGA. With 0 bases removed from V and 1 base from J, the gap between germline ends came to 11 bases. This CDR3 region has 16 residues.

The chain joins TRBV5-4 to TRBJ1-1; D call uncertain. The ends were cut back, 4 bases at V and 0 bases at J, with 13 bases in the middle. The CDR3 is 15 residues long. The germline V gene encodes CDR1 SGHNT and CDR2 YYREEE (reference sequence). This CDR3 reads CASSPDARLNTEAFF. The CDR3 nucleotides read TGTGCCAGCAGCCCAGACGCACGACTGAACACTGAAGCTTTCTTT.

The J gene is TRBJ2-7, the V gene TRBV6-6, with D possibly called TRBD1 or TRBD2 (5 bases each). Germline assignment: CDR1 MNHNY and CDR2 SVGAGI (reference sequence). This CDR3 region has 16 residues. V shed 6 bases and J shed 2 bases, with 20 bases lying between them. The CDR3 is CASSRGVGSPPYEQYF. The DNA of the CDR3 is TGTGCCAGCAGCCGAGGGGTGGGGTCACCACCCTACGAGCAGTACTTC.

This clone showed up just once. The V call is TRBV6-1, the J call TRBJ1-5, with a possible D match to TRBD1 (6 bases). The germline V gene has CDR1 MNHNS and CDR2 SASEGT. The CDR3 runs 14 residues. V was clipped by 5 bases and J by 0 bases, with 8 bases between them. CDR3 protein: CASSWTDSNQPQHF. The DNA for the CDR3 is TGTGCCAGCAGTTGGACAGATAGCAATCAGCCCCAGCATTTT.

This chain joins TRBV6-1 and TRBJ1-1; no definite D call. V lost 4 bases to trimming and J lost 10 bases, with 10 bases between them. CDR3 length equals 11 residues. Germline CDR1 MNHNS, CDR2 SASEGT. CDR3 loop: CASSVAKGAFF. CDR3 bases: TGTGCCAGCAGTGTGGCCAAAGGAGCTTTCTTT.

The sample holds one count of this clone. The V and J genes are TRBV5-1 and TRBJ2-2; D is possibly TRBD1 (6 bases). The CDR3 is made up of 13 amino acids. Germline CDR1 and CDR2: SGHRS and YFSETQ. V dropped 5 bases and J dropped 3 bases, with 8 bases sitting between them. CDR3 protein: CASSRQDTGELFF. CDR3 DNA: TGCGCCAGCAGTCGACAGGACACCGGGGAGCTGTTTTTT.

The chain joins TRBV7-9 to TRBJ1-1; D may be TRBD1 (6 bases). This CDR3 is built from 12 residues. Looked up from germline, CDR1 is SEHNR and CDR2 is FQNEAQ (reference sequence). The ends were cut back, 5 bases at V and 10 bases at J, with 14 bases in the middle. CDR3 nucleotides: TGTGCCAGCAGCCCCTCCGGGACAAGAGCTTTCTTT. It is translated as CASSPSGTRAFF.